The clone carrying this T cell receptor (beta chain) was counted between two and nine times. From germline, CDR1 is SGHRS and CDR2 YFSETQ. The length of the CDR3 is 16 residues. With 4 bases clipped from V and 3 bases from J, the junction kept 7 bases outside the gene matches. MiXCR, run by TCRdb on the RT-PCR reads, gives a single entry per CDR3 protein. The data hold 650,000 to 800,000 distinct CDR3 sequences, with 14% observed a single time. This sample is part of a study of response to subunit inactivated influenza vaccine. The TCR was taken from a man aged 50-60 years who received an inactivated influenza vaccine. This chain connects TRBV5-1 to TRBJ2-7, with TRBD2 matching 13 bases. Sequencing was performed on PBMCs from blood, taken less than 15 days before vaccination. In DNA form, the CDR3 reads TGCGCCAGCAGCCCTGGACTAGCGGGGGCCCACTACGAGCAGTACTTC. Translating gives CASSPGLAGAHYEQYF.